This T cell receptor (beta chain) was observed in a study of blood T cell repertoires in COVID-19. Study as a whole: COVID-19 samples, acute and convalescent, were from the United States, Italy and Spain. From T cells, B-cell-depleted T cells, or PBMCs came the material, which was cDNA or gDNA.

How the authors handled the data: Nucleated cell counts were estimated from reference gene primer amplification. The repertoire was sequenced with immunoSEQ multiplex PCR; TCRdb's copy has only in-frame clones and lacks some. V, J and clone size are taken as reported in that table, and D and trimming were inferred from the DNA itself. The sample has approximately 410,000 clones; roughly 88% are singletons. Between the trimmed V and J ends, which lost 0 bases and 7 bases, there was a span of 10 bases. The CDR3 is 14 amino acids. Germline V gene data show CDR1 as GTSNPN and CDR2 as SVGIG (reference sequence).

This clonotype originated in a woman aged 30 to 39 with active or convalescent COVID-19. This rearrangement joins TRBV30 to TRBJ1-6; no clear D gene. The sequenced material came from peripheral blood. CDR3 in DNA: TGTGCCTGGAGTGTAATCTACGAAAATTCACCCCTCCACTTT. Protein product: CAWSVIYENSPLHF.